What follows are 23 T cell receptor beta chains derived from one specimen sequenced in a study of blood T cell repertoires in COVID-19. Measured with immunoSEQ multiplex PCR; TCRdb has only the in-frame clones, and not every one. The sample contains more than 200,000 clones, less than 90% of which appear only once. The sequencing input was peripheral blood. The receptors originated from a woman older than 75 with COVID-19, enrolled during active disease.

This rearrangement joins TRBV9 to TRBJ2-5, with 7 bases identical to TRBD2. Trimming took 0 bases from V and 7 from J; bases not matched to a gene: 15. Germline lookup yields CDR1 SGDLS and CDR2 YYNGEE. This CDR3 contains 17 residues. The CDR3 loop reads CASSVGSSGASSGTQYF. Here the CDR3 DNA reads TGTGCCAGCAGCGTAGGCTCCAGCGGGGCCAGCTCGGGGACCCAGTACTTC. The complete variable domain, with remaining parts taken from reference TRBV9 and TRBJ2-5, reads DSGVTQTPKHLITATGQRVTLRCSPRSGDLSVYWYQQSLDQGLQFLIQYYNGEERAKGNILERFSAQQFPDLHSELNLSSLELGDSALYFCASSVGSSGASSGTQYFGPGTRLLVL.

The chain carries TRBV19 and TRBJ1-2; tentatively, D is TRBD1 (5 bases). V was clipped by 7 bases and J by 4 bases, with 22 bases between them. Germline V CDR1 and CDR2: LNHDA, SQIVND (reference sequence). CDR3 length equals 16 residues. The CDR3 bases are TGTGCCAGTACCCGATCCCAGGGCGGCGGGATCTATGGCTACACCTTC. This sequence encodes CASTRSQGGGIYGYTF.

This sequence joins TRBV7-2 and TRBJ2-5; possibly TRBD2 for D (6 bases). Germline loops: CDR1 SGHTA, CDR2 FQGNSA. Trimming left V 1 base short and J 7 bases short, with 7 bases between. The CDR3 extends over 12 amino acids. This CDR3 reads CASSLEGGTQYF. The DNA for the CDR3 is TGTGCCAGCAGCTTAGAGGGAGGGACCCAGTACTTC. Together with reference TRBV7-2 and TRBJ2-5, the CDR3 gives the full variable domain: GAGVSQSPSNKVTEKGKDVELRCDPISGHTALYWYRQSLGQGLEFLIYFQGNSAPDKSGLPSDRFSAERTGGSVSTLTIQRTQQEDSAVYLCASSLEGGTQYFGPGTRLLVL.

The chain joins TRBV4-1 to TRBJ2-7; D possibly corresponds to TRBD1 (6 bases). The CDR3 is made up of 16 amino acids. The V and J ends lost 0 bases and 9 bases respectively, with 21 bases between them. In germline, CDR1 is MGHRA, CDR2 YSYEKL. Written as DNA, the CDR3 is TGCGCCAGCAGCCAAGATCCGACAGTCCGTCGAGGGGGGCAGTACTTC. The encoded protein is CASSQDPTVRRGGQYF.

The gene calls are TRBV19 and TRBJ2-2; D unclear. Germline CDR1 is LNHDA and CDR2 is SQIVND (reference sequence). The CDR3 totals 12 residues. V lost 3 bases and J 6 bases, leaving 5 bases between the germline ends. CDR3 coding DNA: TGTGCCAGTAGTATTCCGGCCGGGGAGCTGTTTTTT. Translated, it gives CASSIPAGELFF.

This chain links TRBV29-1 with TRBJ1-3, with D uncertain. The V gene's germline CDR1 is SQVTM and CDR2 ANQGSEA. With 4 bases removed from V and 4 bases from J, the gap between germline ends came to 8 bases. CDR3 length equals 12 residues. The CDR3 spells CSVGAAGNTIYF. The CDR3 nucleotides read TGCAGCGTTGGGGCAGCAGGAAACACCATATATTTT. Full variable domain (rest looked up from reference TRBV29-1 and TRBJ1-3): SAVISQKPSRDICQRGTSLTIQCQVDSQVTMMFWYRQQPGQSLTLIATANQGSEATYESGFVIDKFPISRPNLTFSTLTVSNMSPEDSSIYLCSVGAAGNTIYFGEGSWLTVV.

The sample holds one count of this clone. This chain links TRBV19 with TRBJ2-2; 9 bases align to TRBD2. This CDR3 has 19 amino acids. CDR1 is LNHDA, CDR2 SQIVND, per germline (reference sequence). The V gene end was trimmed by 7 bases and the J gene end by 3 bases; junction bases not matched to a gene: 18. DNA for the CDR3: TGTGCCAGTACCCCTGGGGCGGCCCGAGCGGGGGGATACACCGGGGAGCTGTTTTTT. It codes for CASTPGAARAGGYTGELFF.

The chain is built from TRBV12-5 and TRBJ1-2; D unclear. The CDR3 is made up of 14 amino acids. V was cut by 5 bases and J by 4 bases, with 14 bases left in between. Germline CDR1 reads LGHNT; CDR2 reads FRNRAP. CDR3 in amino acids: CASGRPGSGYGYTF. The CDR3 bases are TGTGCTAGTGGTCGCCCCGGGTCGGGCTATGGCTACACCTTC.

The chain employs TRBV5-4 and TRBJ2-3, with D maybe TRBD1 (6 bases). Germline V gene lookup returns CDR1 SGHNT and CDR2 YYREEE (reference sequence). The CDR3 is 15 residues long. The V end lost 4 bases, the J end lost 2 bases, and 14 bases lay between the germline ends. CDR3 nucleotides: TGTGCCAGCAGCGTCACAGGGCGGTTCACAGATACGCAGTATTTT. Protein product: CASSVTGRFTDTQYF.

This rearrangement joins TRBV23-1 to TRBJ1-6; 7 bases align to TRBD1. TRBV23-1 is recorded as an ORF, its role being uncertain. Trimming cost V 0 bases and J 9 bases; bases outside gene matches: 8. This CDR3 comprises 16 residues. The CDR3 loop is CASSQSDRARSSPLHF. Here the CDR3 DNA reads TGCGCCAGCAGTCAATCCGACAGGGCGAGGAGTTCACCCCTCCACTTT.

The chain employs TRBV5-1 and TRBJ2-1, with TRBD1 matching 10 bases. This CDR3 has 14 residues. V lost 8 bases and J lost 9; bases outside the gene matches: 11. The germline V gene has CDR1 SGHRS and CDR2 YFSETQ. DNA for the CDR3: TGCGCCAGTTTCCCGGGACAGGGGCGCCCTGAGCAGTTCTTC. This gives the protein CASFPGQGRPEQFF.

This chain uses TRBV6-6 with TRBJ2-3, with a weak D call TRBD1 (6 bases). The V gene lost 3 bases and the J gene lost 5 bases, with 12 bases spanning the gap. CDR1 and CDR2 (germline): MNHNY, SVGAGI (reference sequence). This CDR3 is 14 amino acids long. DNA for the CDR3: TGTGCCAGCAGTTATAACAGGGAAGGAGATACGCAGTATTTT. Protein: CASSYNREGDTQYF.

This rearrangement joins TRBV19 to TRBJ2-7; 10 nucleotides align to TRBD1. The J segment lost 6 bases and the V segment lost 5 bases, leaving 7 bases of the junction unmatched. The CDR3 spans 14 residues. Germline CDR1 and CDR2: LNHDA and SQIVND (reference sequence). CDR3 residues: CASSSGTGESEQYV. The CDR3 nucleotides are TGTGCCAGTAGTTCCGGGACAGGGGAATCCGAGCAGTACGTC.

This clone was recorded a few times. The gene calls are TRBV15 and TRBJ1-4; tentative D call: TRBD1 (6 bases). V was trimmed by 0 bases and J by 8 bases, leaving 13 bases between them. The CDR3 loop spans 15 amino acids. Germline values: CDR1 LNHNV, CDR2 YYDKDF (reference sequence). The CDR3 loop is CATSRDGGAGEKLFF. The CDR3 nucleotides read TGTGCCACCAGCAGAGATGGGGGGGCCGGGGAAAAACTGTTTTTT.

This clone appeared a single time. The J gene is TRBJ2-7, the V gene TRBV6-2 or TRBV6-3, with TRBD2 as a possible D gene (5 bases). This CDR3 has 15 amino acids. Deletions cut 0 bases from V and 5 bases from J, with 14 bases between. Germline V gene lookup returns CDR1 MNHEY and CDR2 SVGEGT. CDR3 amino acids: CASSYSKKHGNEQYF. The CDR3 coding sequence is TGTGCCAGCAGTTACTCGAAAAAACACGGGAACGAGCAGTACTTC.

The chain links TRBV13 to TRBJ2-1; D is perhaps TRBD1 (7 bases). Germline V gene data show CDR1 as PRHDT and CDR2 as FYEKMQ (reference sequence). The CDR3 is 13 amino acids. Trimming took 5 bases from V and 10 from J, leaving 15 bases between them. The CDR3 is CASSEQGRREQFF. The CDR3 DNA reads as TGTGCCAGCAGCGAACAGGGGAGGAGGGAGCAGTTCTTC.

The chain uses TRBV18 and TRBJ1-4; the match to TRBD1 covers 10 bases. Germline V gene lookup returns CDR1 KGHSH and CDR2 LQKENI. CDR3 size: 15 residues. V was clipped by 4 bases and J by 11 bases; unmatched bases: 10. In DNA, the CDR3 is TGTGCCAGCTCACGTGACTCCGGGACAGGGGACAAACTGTTTTTT. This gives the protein CASSRDSGTGDKLFF. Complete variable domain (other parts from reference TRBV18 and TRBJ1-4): NAGVMQNPRHLVRRRGQEARLRCSPMKGHSHVYWYRQLPEEGLKFMVYLQKENIIDESGMPKERFSAEFPKEGPSILRIQQVVRGDSAAYFCASSRDSGTGDKLFFGSGTQLSVL.

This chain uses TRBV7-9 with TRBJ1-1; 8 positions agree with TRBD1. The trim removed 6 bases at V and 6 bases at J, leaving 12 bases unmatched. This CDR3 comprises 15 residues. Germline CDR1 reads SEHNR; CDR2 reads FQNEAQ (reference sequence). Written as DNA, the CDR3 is TGTGCCAGCAGGGCTAAGGACAGGGTTGGCTCTGAAGCTTTCTTT. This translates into CASRAKDRVGSEAFF.

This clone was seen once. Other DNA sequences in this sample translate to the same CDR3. CDR3 coding DNA: TGTGCCAGCAGTCGGTACAATGAGCAGTTCTTC. Its translation is CASSRYNEQFF. The V call is TRBV11-2, the J call TRBJ2-1; D not resolved. V lost 6 bases and J 4 bases, leaving 4 bases between the germline ends. This CDR3 spans 11 amino acids. Germline V lookup: CDR1 SGHAT, CDR2 FQNNGV.

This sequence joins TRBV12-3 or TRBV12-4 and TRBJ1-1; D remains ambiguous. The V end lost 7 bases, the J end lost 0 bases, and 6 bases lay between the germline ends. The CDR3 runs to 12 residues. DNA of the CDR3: TGTGCCAGCACCCTCTTGAACACTGAAGCTTTCTTT. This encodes CASTLLNTEAFF.

As DNA, the CDR3 is TGTGCCAGCAGTTACGCTAACACAGGCGAATTTGGCTACACCTTC. Its translation is CASSYANTGEFGYTF. The chain is built from TRBV6-5 and TRBJ1-2, with a weak D call TRBD1 (5 bases). Germline CDR1 reads MNHEY; CDR2 reads SVGAGI. V was pared by 2 bases and J by 7 bases, with 17 bases between. The CDR3 is 15 amino acids.

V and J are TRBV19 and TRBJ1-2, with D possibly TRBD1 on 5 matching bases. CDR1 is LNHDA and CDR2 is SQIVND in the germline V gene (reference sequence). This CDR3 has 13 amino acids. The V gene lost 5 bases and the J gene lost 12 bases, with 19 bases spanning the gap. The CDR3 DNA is TGTGCCAGTAGTCGTGACAGCGCCGGGTTTCACACCTTC. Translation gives CASSRDSAGFHTF.

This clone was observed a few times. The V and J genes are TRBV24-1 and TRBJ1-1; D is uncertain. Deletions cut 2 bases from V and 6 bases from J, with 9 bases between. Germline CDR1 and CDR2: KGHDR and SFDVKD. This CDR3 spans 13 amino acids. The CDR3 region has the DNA TGTGCCACCAGTGATTGGGCAGAGTCTGAAGCTTTCTTT. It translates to CATSDWAESEAFF.